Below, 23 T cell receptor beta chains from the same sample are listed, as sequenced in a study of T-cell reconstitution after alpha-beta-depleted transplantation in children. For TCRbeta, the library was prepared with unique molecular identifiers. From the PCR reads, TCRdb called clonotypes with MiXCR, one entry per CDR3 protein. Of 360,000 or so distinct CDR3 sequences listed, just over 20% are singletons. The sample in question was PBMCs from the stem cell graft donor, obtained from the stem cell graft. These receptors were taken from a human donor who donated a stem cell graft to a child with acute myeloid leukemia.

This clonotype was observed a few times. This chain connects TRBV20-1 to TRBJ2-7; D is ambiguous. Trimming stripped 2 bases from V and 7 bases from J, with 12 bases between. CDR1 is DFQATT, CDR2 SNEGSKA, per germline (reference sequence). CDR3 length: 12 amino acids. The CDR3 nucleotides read TGCAGTGCTAGAAGGGAACCCTGGGAGCAGTACTTC. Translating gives CSARREPWEQYF.

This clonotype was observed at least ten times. The CDR3 is CASSIEAGRADTQYF. Here the CDR3 DNA reads TGTGCCAGCAGTATCGAAGCGGGTCGGGCAGATACGCAGTATTTT. The rearrangement joins TRBV12-3 or TRBV12-4 to TRBJ2-3; D is possibly TRBD2 (6 bases). The CDR3 runs to 15 residues. V lost 5 bases and J lost 4, with 16 bases in between.

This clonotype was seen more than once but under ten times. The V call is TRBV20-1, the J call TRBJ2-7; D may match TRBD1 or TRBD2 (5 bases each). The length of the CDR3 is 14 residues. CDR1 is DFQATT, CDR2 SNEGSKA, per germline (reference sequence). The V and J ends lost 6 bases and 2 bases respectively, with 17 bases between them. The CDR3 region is CSARGTLGTYEQYF. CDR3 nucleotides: TGCAGTGCCCGTGGGACCTTAGGAACCTACGAGCAGTACTTC.

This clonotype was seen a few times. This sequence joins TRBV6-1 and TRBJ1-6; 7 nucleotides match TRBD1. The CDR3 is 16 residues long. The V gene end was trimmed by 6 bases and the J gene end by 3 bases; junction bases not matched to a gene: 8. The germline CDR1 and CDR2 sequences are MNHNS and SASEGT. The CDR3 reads CASRVRGDSYNSPLHF. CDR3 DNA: TGTGCCAGCAGAGTGCGGGGGGACAGCTATAATTCACCCCTCCACTTT.

CDR3 residues: CSVGGRAKNIQYF. The CDR3 coding sequence is TGCAGCGTTGGGGGCCGAGCCAAAAACATTCAGTACTTC. The chain is built from TRBV29-1 and TRBJ2-4; a possible D gene is TRBD1 (5 bases). The V gene's germline CDR1 is SQVTM and CDR2 ANQGSEA. V shed 4 bases and J shed 0 bases, with 7 bases lying between them. The CDR3 contains 13 residues.

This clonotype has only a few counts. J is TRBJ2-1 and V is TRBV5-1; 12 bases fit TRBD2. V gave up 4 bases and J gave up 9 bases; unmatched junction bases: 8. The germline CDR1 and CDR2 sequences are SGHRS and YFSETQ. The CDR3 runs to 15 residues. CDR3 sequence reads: CASSITTSGRSEQFF. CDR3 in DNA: TGCGCCAGCAGCATAACGACTAGCGGGAGAAGTGAGCAGTTCTTC.

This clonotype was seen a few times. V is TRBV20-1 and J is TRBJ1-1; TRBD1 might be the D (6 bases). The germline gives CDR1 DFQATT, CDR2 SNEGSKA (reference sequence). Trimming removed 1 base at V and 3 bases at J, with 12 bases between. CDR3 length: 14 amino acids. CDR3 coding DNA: TGCAGTGCTAGAGGGAACAGGGTAGACACTGAAGCTTTCTTT. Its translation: CSARGNRVDTEAFF.

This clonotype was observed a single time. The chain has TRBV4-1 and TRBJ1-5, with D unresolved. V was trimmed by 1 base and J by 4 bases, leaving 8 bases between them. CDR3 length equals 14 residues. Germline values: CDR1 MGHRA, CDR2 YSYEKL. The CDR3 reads CASSQGTANQPQHF. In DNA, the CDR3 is TGCGCCAGCAGCCAAGGGACCGCGAATCAGCCCCAGCATTTT.

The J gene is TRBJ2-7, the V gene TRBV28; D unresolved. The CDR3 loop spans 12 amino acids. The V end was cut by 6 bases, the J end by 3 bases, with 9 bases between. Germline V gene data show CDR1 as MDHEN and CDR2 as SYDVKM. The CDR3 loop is CASREQYYEQYF. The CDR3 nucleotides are TGTGCCAGCAGGGAGCAATACTACGAGCAGTACTTC.

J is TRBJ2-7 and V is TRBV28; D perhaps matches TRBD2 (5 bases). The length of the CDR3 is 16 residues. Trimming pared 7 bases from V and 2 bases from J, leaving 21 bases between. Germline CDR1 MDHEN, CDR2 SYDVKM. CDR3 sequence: CASTLPTSAAPYEQYF. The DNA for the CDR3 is TGTGCCAGCACCCTACCCACATCAGCGGCACCCTACGAGCAGTACTTC.

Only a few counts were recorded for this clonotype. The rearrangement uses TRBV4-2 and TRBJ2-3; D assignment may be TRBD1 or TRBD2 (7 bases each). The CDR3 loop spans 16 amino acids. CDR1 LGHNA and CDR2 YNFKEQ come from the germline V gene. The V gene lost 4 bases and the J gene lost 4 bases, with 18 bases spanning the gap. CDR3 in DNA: TGTGCCAGCAGCCCGCAAGGGGGCGCGGGGGCAGATACGCAGTATTTT. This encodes CASSPQGGAGADTQYF.

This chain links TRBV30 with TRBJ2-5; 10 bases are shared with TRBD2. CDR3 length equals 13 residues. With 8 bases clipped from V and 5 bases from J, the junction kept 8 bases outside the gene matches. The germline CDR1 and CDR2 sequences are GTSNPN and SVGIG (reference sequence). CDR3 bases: TGTGCCAGAAGCGGGAGGGCGAGGGAGACCCAGTACTTC. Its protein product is CARSGRARETQYF. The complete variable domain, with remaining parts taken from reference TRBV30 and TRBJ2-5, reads SQTIHQWPATLVQPVGSPLSLECTVEGTSNPNLYWYRQAAGRGLQLLFYSVGIGQISSEVPQNLSASRPQDRQFILSSKKLLLSDSGFYLCARSGRARETQYFGPGTRLLVL.

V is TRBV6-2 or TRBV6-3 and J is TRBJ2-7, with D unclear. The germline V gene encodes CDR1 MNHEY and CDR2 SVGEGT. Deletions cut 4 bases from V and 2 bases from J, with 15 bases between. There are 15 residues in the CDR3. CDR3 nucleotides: TGTGCCAGCAGTTTTCAACCAAGGAGAACCTACGAGCAGTACTTC. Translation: CASSFQPRRTYEQYF.

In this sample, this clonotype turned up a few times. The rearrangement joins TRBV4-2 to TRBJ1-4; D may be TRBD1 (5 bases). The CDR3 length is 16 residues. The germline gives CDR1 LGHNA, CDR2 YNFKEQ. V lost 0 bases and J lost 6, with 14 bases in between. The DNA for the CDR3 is TGTGCCAGCAGCCAAGAACCGGGACTGCAACATGAAAAACTGTTTTTT. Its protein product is CASSQEPGLQHEKLFF.

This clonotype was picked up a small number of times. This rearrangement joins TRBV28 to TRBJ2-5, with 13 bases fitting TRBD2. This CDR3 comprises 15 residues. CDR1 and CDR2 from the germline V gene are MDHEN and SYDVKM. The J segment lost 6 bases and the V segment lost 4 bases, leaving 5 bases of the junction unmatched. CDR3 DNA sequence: TGTGCCAGCAGTTCAAGGACTAGCGGGAGTAAGACCCAGTACTTC. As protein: CASSSRTSGSKTQYF.

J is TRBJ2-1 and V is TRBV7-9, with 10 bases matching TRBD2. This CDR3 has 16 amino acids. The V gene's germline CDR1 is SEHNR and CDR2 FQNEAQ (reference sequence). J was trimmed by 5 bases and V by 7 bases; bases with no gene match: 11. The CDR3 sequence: CASISRQREGNNEQFF. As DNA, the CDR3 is TGTGCCAGCATCTCTCGTCAGCGGGAGGGTAACAATGAGCAGTTCTTC.

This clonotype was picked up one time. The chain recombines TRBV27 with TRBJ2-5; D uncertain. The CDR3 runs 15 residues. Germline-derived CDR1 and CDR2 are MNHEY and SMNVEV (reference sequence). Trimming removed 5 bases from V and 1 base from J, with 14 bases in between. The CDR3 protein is CASSNLDKRQETQYF. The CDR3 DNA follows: TGTGCCAGCAGTAACCTAGATAAGCGCCAAGAGACCCAGTACTTC.

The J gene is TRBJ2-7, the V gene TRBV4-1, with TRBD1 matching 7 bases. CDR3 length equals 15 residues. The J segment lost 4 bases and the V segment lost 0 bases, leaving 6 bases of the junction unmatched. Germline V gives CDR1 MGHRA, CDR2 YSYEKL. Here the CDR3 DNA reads TGCGCCAGCAGCCAAGAGTCAGGGGGTTTATACGAGCAGTACTTC. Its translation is CASSQESGGLYEQYF.

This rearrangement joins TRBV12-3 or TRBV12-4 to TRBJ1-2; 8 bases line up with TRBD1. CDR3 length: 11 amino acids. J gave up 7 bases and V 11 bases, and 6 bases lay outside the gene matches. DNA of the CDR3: TGTGCCGACGGACAGGGCGCTGGCTACACCTTC. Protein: CADGQGAGYTF.

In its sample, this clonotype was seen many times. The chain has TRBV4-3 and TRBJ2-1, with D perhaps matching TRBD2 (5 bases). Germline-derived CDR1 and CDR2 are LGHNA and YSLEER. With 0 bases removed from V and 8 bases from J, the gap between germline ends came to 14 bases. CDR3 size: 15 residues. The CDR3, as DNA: TGCGCCAGCAGCCAAGAGAGGGCTTCACGCGATGAGCAGTTCTTC. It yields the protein CASSQERASRDEQFF.

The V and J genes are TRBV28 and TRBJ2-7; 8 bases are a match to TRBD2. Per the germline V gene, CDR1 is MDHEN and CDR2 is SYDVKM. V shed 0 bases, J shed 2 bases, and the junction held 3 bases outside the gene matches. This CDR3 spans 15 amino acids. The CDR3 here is CASSLWDGRAYEQYF. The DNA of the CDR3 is TGTGCCAGCAGTTTATGGGACGGGAGGGCCTACGAGCAGTACTTC.

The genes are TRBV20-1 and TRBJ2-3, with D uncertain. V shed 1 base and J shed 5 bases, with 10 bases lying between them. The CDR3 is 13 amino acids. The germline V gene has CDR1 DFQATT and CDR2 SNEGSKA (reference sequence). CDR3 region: CSARGPLGDTQYF. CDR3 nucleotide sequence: TGCAGTGCTAGAGGTCCCTTGGGAGATACGCAGTATTTT.

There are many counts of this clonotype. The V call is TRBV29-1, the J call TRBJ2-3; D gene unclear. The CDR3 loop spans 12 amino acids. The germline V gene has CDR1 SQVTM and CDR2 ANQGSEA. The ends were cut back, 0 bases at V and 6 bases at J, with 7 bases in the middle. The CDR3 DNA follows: TGCAGCGTTGAAGATCAGCCCGATACGCAGTATTTT. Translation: CSVEDQPDTQYF.